This entry features one T cell receptor (beta chain) sequence. The germline V gene has CDR1 MGHRA and CDR2 YSYEKL. V lost 0 bases, J lost 10 bases, and 12 bases lay in between. CDR3 length: 13 residues. This sample is part of a study of CD8+ T cells in alopecia areata. Following extraction, RNA underwent reverse transcription to cDNA, which served as the sequencing template. Clones were read by immunoSEQ multiplex PCR, and TCRdb kept only the in-frame ones, dropping some. This table has approximately 140,000 clones, approximately 45% appearing once. Material for sequencing was CD4+ T cells sorted from blood. This TCR came from a human donor with alopecia areata. The genes are TRBV4-1 and TRBJ1-1; D remains unclear. In DNA form, the CDR3 reads TGCGCCAGCAGCCAAGAGGCGGGGTCGGCAGCTTTCTTT. Its protein product is CASSQEAGSAAFF.